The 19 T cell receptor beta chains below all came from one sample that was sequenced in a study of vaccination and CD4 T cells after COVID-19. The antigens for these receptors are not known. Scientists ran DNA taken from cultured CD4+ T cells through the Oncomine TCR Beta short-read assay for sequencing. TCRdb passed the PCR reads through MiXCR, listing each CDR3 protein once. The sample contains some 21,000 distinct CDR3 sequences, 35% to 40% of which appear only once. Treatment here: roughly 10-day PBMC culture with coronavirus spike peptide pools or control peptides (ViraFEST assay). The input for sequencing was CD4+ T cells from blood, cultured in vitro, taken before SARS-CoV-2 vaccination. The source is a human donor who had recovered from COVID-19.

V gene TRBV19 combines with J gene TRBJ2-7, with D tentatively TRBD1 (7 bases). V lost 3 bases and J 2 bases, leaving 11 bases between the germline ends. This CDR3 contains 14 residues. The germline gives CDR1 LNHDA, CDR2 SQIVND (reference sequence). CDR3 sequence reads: CASSMRDRPYEQYF. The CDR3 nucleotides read TGTGCCAGTAGTATGCGGGACAGACCCTACGAGCAGTACTTC.

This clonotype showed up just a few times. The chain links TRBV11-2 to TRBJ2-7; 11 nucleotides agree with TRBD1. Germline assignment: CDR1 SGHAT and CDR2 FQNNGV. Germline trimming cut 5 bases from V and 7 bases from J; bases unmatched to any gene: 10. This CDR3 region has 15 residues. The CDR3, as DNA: TGTGCCAGCAGCGAAGAGGGACAGGGGGGAGAAGAGCAGTACTTC. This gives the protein CASSEEGQGGEEQYF.

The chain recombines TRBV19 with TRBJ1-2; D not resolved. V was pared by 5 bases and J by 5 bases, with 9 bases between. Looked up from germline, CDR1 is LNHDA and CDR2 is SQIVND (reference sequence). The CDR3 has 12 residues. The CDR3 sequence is CASSETGYGYTF. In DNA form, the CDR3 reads TGTGCCAGTAGTGAGACGGGATATGGCTACACCTTC.

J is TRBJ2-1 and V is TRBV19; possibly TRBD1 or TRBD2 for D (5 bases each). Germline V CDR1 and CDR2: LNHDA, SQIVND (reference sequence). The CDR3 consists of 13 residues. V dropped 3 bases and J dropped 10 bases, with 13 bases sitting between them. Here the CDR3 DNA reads TGTGCCAGTAGTATTAGGGGACCGGGAGAGCAGTTCTTC. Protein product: CASSIRGPGEQFF.

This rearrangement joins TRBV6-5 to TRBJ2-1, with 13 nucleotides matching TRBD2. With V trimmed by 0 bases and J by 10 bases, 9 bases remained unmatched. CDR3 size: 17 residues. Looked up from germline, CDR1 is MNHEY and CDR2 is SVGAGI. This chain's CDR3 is CASSYSILAGGPPEQFF. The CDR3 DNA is TGTGCCAGCAGTTACTCGATACTAGCGGGGGGGCCCCCAGAGCAGTTCTTC.

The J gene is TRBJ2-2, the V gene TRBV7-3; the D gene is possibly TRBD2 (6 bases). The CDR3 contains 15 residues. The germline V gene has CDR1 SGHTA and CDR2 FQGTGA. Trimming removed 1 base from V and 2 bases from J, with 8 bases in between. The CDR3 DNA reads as TGTGCCAGCAGCTTAAGTAGCGGAAACACCGGGGAGCTGTTTTTT. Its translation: CASSLSSGNTGELFF.

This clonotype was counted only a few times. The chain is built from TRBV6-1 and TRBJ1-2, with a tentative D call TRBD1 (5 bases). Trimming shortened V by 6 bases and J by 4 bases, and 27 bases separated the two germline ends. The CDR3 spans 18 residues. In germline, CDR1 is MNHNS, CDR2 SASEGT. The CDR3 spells CASRPNRDPGPVSYGYTF. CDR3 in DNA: TGTGCCAGCAGACCAAACCGGGACCCGGGGCCTGTGAGCTATGGCTACACCTTC.

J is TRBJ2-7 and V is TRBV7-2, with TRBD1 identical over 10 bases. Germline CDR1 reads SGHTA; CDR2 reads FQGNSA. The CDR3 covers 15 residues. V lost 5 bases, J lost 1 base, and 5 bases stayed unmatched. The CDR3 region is CASSLRQGASYEQYF. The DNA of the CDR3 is TGTGCCAGCAGCCTGCGACAGGGGGCTTCCTACGAGCAGTACTTC. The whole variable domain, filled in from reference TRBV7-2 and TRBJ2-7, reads GAGVSQSPSNKVTEKGKDVELRCDPISGHTALYWYRQSLGQGLEFLIYFQGNSAPDKSGLPSDRFSAERTGGSVSTLTIQRTQQEDSAVYLCASSLRQGASYEQYFGPGTRLTVT.

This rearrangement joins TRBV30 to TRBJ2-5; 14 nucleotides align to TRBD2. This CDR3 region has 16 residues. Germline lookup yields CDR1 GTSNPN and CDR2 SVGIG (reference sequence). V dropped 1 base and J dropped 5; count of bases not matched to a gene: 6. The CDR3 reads CAWSETSGGARETQYF. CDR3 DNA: TGTGCCTGGAGTGAGACTAGCGGGGGGGCTCGGGAGACCCAGTACTTC.

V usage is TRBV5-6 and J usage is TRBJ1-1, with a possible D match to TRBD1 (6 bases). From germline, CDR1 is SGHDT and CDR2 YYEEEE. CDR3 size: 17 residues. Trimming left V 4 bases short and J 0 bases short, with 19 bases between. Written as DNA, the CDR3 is TGTGCCAGCAGCGGTCTGAACCACCGGACAGTGAACACTGAAGCTTTCTTT. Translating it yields CASSGLNHRTVNTEAFF.

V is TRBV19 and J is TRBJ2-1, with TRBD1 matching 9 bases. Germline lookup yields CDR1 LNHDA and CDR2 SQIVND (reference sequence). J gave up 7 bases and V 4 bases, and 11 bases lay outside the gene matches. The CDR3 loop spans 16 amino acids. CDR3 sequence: CASSSLTGQGDNEQFF. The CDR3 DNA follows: TGTGCCAGTAGTAGCCTCACGGGACAGGGTGATAATGAGCAGTTCTTC.

The CDR3: CSAEPGGLAGVGAKNIQYF. The CDR3, as DNA: TGCAGTGCCGAGCCCGGGGGACTAGCGGGAGTTGGTGCCAAAAACATTCAGTACTTC. The chain uses TRBV20-1 and TRBJ2-4, with TRBD2 matching over 14 bases. V lost 6 bases to trimming and J lost 1 base; unmatched junction nucleotides: 14. CDR3 length: 19 amino acids. Germline V gives CDR1 DFQATT, CDR2 SNEGSKA (reference sequence).

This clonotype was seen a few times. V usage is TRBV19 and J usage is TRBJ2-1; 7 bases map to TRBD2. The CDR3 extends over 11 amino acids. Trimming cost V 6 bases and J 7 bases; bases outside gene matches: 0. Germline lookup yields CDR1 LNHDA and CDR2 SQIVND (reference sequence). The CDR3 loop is CASRGGNEQFF. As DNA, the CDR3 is TGTGCCAGTAGGGGGGGGAATGAGCAGTTCTTC.

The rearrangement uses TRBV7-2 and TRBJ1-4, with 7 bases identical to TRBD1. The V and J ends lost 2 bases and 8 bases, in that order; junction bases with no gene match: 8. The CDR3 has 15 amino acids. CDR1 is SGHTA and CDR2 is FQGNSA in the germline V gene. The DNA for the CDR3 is TGTGCCAGCAGCTTATTTCGGCAGGGGGACGAAAAACTGTTTTTT. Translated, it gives CASSLFRQGDEKLFF.

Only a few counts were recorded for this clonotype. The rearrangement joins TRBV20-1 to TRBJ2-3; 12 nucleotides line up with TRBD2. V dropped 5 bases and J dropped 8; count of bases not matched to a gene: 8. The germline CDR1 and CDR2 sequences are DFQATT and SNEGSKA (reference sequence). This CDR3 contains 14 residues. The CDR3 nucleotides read TGCAGTGCTGCGACTAGCGGGGGACGCGGTACGCAGTATTTT. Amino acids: CSAATSGGRGTQYF.

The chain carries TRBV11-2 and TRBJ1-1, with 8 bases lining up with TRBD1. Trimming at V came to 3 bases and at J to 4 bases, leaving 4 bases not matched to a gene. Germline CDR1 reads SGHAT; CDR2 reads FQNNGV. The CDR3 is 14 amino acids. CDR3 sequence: CASSLWQGATEAFF. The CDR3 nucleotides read TGTGCCAGCAGCTTGTGGCAGGGGGCCACTGAAGCTTTCTTT.

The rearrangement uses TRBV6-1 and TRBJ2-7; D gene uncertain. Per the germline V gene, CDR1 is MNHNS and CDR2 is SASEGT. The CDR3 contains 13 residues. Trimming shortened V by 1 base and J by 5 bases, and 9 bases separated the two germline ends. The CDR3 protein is CASSEVISHEQYF. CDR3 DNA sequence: TGTGCCAGCAGTGAAGTGATAAGTCACGAGCAGTACTTC.

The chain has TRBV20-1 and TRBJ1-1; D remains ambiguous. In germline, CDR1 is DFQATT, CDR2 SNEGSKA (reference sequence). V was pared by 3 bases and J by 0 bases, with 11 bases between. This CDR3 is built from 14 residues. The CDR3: CSASGTILNTEAFF. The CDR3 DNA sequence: TGCAGTGCTAGCGGCACAATATTGAACACTGAAGCTTTCTTT.

The CDR3 is CRGGQGASNTEAFF. CDR3 in DNA: TGCAGGGGCGGACAGGGGGCCTCCAACACTGAAGCTTTCTTT. V is TRBV20-1 and J is TRBJ1-1, with 11 positions matching TRBD1. Germline CDR1 is DFQATT and CDR2 is SNEGSKA (reference sequence). The CDR3 is 14 amino acids.